This TCR beta chain comes out of a study of T cell responses to AZD1222 COVID-19 vaccine. Regarding the study as a whole: The donors showed a predominance of white British ancestry and of females, with possible underestimation of clonal diversity.

The CDR3 loop spans 15 amino acids. Per germline, CDR1 LGHNA and CDR2 YSLEER. The V end was cut by 3 bases, the J end by 2 bases, with 13 bases between. Some clones are missing from TCRdb's copy, which holds only in-frame ones; the method was immunoSEQ multiplex PCR. Of 55,000 to 65,000 clones detected, 80% to 90% appear once; the ten largest clones hold roughly 15%. Notes on this clone: Its antigen is not identified.

The source is an adult in good health. The sample consisted of peripheral blood, taken on day 0 of AZD1222 vaccination. The chain recombines TRBV4-3 with TRBJ1-2; D is undetermined. CDR3 sequence: CASSHVPGGNYGYTF. Written as DNA, the CDR3 is TGCGCCAGCAGCCACGTTCCAGGTGGGAACTATGGCTACACCTTC.